The sequence of this T cell receptor beta chain was determined in a study of cytomegalovirus exposure and HLA in healthy donors. Study information: The platform used for the approximately 120 validation repertoires matched that of the roughly 700 first-cohort repertoires, a later analysis reported.

CDR3 length: 14 amino acids. Losses at the gene ends were 4 bases for V and 7 bases for J; bases not matched to a gene: 6. Germline CDR1 reads PRHDT; CDR2 reads FYEKMQ (reference sequence). General study findings and limits: Most TCR sequences were uncommon, yet certain public TCRs appeared in many donors. Researchers catalogued over 150 TCR beta chains as cytomegalovirus-associated.

Separate from the roughly 700-subject first cohort was the roughly 120-subject validation cohort, to which the donors belonged. Generated by immunoSEQ multiplex PCR, the TCRdb table keeps only in-frame clones and is missing some. The sample yields 190,000 or so clones, about four fifths seen once. Remarks on this clone: The antigen is undetermined.

This receptor was identified in a woman under 30 in good health and CMV-seropositive. This chain uses TRBV13 with TRBJ2-1; TRBD1 matches at 8 bases. The sample consisted of PBMCs. The DNA of the CDR3 is TGTGCCAGCAGCTGGAACAGGGGGGAAAATGAGCAGTTCTTC. This sequence encodes CASSWNRGENEQFF.